This TCR beta chain was identified in a study of CD8 T cells in ankylosing spondylitis. This clonotype was detected a few times. The antigen is not known. The CDR3 length is 18 residues. V dropped 2 bases and J dropped 1 base, with 18 bases sitting between them. Looked up from germline, CDR1 is MNHEY and CDR2 is SVGAGI. Findings and caveats of the study: A motif of eight highly homologous TCR beta variants was seen as apparently characteristic of ankylosing spondylitis blood. Existing reports had already noted some motif variants in reactive arthritis synovial fluid and blood.

TCRdb analysed the 5' RACE reads with MiXCR anew, one entry per CDR3 protein. The sample has roughly 670,000 distinct CDR3 sequences, 15% to 20% seen once. The sample was blood, either unsorted or a sorted T cell fraction (not recorded which). The chain uses TRBV6-5 and TRBJ1-5; weak D call: TRBD1 (5 bases). The sequence was collected from a male donor with ankylosing spondylitis. CDR3 amino acids: CASSYRGPGEGSNQPQHF. The DNA of the CDR3 is TGTGCCAGCAGTTACAGGGGCCCGGGGGAAGGCAGCAATCAGCCCCAGCATTTT.